In this sample, the clone carrying this T cell receptor beta chain turned up once. Its cognate antigen is unknown. The CDR3 runs to 14 residues. V shed 7 bases, J shed 4 bases, and the junction held 4 bases outside the gene matches. Germline V gene sequence: CDR1 LNHDA, CDR2 SQIVND (reference sequence). These data belong to a study of OX40 agonist ivuxolimab in advanced cancers. General study results and limits: In CD8+ T cells, expanded clones were on average more numerous than in CD4+.

Produced via immunoSEQ multiplex PCR; TCRdb's table is partial and in-frame only. The sample has approximately 82,000 clones, approximately 89% seen once. Sample: CD4+ or CD8+ T cells sorted from blood, taken in a trial of the OX40 agonist ivuxolimab. The TCR originated in an adult with an advanced solid tumor such as melanoma, head and neck, liver or kidney cancer. The chain links TRBV19 to TRBJ2-1, with TRBD2 matching 10 bases. The CDR3 nucleotides read TGTGCCAGTACCGGACTAGCGGAATACAATGAGCAGTTCTTC. This sequence encodes CASTGLAEYNEQFF.